This T cell receptor beta chain was recovered during a study of T cells in Graves' hyperthyroidism and ophthalmopathy. On the study more broadly: Blood from the periphery was taken at initial diagnosis, before any treatment.

Regions amplified from RNA transcripts were the TCR beta CDR3 regions. Initially, a first-round RT-PCR of the TCR CDR3 employed the HTBI primer set. TCRdb independently ran MiXCR on the multiplex PCR reads; one entry per CDR3 protein. The repertoire includes hundreds of thousands of distinct CDR3 sequences, 13% to 15% of them detected once, and about 20% sits in the top ten. For the diagnoses, clinical symptoms, serum thyroxine and TRAb, thyroid ultrasound and orbital computed tomography were used. The V gene's germline CDR1 is SGHTS and CDR2 YDEGEE. This CDR3 is built from 14 residues. With 3 bases clipped from V and 0 bases from J, the junction kept 2 bases outside the gene matches. This clonotype was found many times. What it recognizes is unknown. Points from the study as a whole: Prediction of ophthalmopathy progression came a median roughly 6.7 months pre-onset. Most thyroid clonotypes that were expanded above 0.001 also turned up in blood.

Sequenced input: blood. This sequence originates from a woman aged 55-75 years with Graves' ophthalmopathy. The rearrangement uses TRBV5-8 and TRBJ2-5; 7 nucleotides match TRBD1. For the CDR3, the DNA is TGTGCCAGCAGCTCTGACAGGGACCAAGAGACCCAGTACTTC. Its protein product is CASSSDRDQETQYF.